One and the same sample provided the 13 T cell receptor beta chains below, sequenced in a study of post-analysis software for immune sequencing data. These receptors' targets are unknown. The TCR beta cDNA libraries carried unique molecular identifiers. TCRdb reprocessed the PCR reads with MiXCR, giving one entry per CDR3 protein. The sample includes 350,000 to 500,000 distinct CDR3 sequences, roughly 38% seen only once; the top ten take around 8%. Study-wide results and caveats: Patients showed TRBV5-6, TRBV5-1 and TRBV20-1 among 4 or 5 TRBV segments more frequent than in controls.

Sequencing was carried out using blood. These receptors were taken from a girl aged 2-10 years with multiple sclerosis.

This clonotype was picked up a small number of times. V gene TRBV4-1 combines with J gene TRBJ1-1; TRBD1 aligns across 7 bases. This CDR3 is built from 15 residues. The ends lost 4 bases at V and 1 base at J; junction bases unmatched: 6. CDR1 and CDR2 from the germline V gene are MGHRA and YSYEKL. The CDR3 DNA sequence: TGCGCCAGCAGCCTCACAGGGGTAGGGAACACTGAAGCTTTCTTT. Translating gives CASSLTGVGNTEAFF.

The chain has TRBV7-8 and TRBJ1-2; 9 nucleotides match TRBD1. The CDR3 runs 15 residues. The J segment lost 7 bases and the V segment lost 0 bases, leaving 6 bases of the junction unmatched. CDR1 SGHVS and CDR2 FQNEAQ come from the germline V gene. CDR3 in DNA: TGTGCCAGCAGCTTAGCGGAGACAGGGGGAGGTGGCTACACCTTC. Protein sequence: CASSLAETGGGGYTF.

The CDR3, as DNA: TGTGCCAGCAGTTTATCGGGGTTGGAGACCCAGTACTTC. Its protein product is CASSLSGLETQYF. The genes are TRBV28 and TRBJ2-5; weak D call: TRBD2 (5 bases). The CDR3 has 13 residues. From germline, CDR1 is MDHEN and CDR2 SYDVKM. V shed 1 base and J shed 5 bases, with 8 bases lying between them.

The chain employs TRBV5-6 and TRBJ2-7; 10 nucleotides agree with TRBD1. There are 15 residues in the CDR3. V lost 5 bases and J lost 3; bases outside the gene matches: 8. CDR1 is SGHDT and CDR2 is YYEEEE in the germline V gene. The chain's CDR3 is CASSYGTGVDYEQYF. The CDR3 DNA follows: TGTGCCAGCAGTTACGGGACAGGGGTTGACTACGAGCAGTACTTC.

The V gene is TRBV29-1, the J gene TRBJ1-1; D is unresolved. Per the germline V gene, CDR1 is SQVTM and CDR2 is ANQGSEA. Trimming took off 4 bases at V and 5 bases at J, with 14 bases between the two ends. This CDR3 region has 13 residues. CDR3 nucleotide sequence: TGCAGCGTTGTCAGGCTGGGATTAACTGAAGCTTTCTTT. It encodes CSVVRLGLTEAFF.

The CDR3, as DNA: TGCAGTGCGCGAAAGGAGGTAGAGTTTATTAGCACAGATACGCAGTATTTT. It encodes CSARKEVEFISTDTQYF. The chain recombines TRBV20-1 with TRBJ2-3; tentative D call: TRBD2 (5 bases). CDR3 length equals 17 residues. Looked up from germline, CDR1 is DFQATT and CDR2 is SNEGSKA (reference sequence). Trimming pared 6 bases from V and 0 bases from J, leaving 22 bases between.

The rearrangement uses TRBV5-1 and TRBJ2-5, with TRBD2 matching over 7 bases. Trimming cost V 4 bases and J 1 base; bases outside gene matches: 7. There are 15 residues in the CDR3. Germline CDR1 SGHRS, CDR2 YFSETQ. CDR3 sequence: CASSPGTTPQETQYF. In DNA, the CDR3 is TGCGCCAGCAGCCCTGGGACTACACCCCAAGAGACCCAGTACTTC.

This clonotype was picked up a small number of times. The chain recombines TRBV4-1 with TRBJ1-4; TRBD1 matches 7 bases. Unmatched junction bases numbered 6, after V lost 2 bases and J lost 6 bases. The CDR3 has 15 amino acids. Germline assignment: CDR1 MGHRA and CDR2 YSYEKL. The DNA for the CDR3 is TGCGCCAGCAGCCAATGGAGGGGGCCGGATGAAAAACTGTTTTTT. It yields the protein CASSQWRGPDEKLFF.

A few counts support this clonotype. The chain joins TRBV12-3 or TRBV12-4 to TRBJ2-5, with a tentative D call TRBD2 (6 bases). The ends were cut back, 5 bases at V and 7 bases at J, with 17 bases in the middle. CDR3 length: 14 residues. CDR3 sequence reads: CASSPGDFTGTQYF. In nucleotides, the CDR3 is TGTGCCAGCAGTCCCGGGGACTTCACTGGGACCCAGTACTTC.

This clonotype was observed a few times. This CDR3 is CASRAGPEGTGELFF. The CDR3 region has the DNA TGCGCCAGCAGGGCTGGTCCCGAAGGCACCGGGGAGCTGTTTTTT. The genes are TRBV10-2 and TRBJ2-2; D is unresolved. The germline V gene encodes CDR1 WSHSY and CDR2 SAAADI. The CDR3 is made up of 15 amino acids. V shed 6 bases and J shed 4 bases, with 15 bases lying between them.

The chain carries TRBV2 and TRBJ1-2; 7 positions agree with TRBD1. Germline loops: CDR1 SNHLY, CDR2 FYNNEI. This CDR3 region has 14 residues. The ends lost 3 bases at V and 5 bases at J; junction bases unmatched: 6. CDR3 region: CASSDRTGLYGYTF. The CDR3 bases are TGTGCCAGCAGTGACCGGACAGGACTTTATGGCTACACCTTC.

This clonotype has only a few counts. The chain recombines TRBV4-1 with TRBJ2-1; D call uncertain. Trimming shortened V by 4 bases and J by 5 bases, and 15 bases separated the two germline ends. Germline values: CDR1 MGHRA, CDR2 YSYEKL. The CDR3 loop spans 15 amino acids. In nucleotides, the CDR3 is TGCGCCAGCAGCCGGCAGGTATGGAATAACAATGAGCAGTTCTTC. Encoded protein: CASSRQVWNNNEQFF.

This clonotype was seen a few times. V usage is TRBV29-1 and J usage is TRBJ2-1, with 11 bases lining up with TRBD1. Trimming took 5 bases from V and 0 from J; bases not matched to a gene: 24. Germline values: CDR1 SQVTM, CDR2 ANQGSEA. CDR3 length: 22 residues. In DNA, the CDR3 is TGCAGCGTTCTCGGACAGGGGGCGCGGAAGGGAGGCCCGGTTAGCTCCTACAATGAGCAGTTCTTC. Protein sequence: CSVLGQGARKGGPVSSYNEQFF.